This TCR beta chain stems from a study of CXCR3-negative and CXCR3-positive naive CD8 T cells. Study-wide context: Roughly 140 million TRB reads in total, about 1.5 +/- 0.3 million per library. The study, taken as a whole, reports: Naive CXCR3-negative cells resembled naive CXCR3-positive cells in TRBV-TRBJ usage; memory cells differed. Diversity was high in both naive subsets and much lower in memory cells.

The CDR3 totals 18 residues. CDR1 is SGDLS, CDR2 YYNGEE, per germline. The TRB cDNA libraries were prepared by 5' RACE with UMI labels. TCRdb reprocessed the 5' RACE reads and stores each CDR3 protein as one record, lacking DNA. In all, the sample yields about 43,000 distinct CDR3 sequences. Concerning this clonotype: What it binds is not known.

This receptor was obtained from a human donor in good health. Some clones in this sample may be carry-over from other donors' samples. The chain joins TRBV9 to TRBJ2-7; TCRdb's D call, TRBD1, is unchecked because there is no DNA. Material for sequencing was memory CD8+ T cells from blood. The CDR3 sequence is CASSPNPPGTGGAYEQYF. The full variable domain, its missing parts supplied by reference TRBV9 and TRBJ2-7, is DSGVTQTPKHLITATGQRVTLRCSPRSGDLSVYWYQQSLDQGLQFLIQYYNGEERAKGNILERFSAQQFPDLHSELNLSSLELGDSALYFCASSPNPPGTGGAYEQYFGPGTRLTVT.